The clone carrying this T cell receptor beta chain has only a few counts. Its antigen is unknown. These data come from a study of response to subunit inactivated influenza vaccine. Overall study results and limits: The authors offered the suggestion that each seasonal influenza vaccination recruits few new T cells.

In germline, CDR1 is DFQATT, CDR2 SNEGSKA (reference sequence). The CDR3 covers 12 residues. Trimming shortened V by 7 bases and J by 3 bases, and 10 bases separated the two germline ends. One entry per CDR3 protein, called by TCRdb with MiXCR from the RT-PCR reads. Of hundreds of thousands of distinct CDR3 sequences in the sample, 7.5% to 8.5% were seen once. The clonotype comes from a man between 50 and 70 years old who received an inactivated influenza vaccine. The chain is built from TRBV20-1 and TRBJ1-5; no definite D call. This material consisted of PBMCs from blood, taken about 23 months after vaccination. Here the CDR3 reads CSGTRVNQPQHF. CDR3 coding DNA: TGCAGTGGGACCCGAGTCAATCAGCCCCAGCATTTT.